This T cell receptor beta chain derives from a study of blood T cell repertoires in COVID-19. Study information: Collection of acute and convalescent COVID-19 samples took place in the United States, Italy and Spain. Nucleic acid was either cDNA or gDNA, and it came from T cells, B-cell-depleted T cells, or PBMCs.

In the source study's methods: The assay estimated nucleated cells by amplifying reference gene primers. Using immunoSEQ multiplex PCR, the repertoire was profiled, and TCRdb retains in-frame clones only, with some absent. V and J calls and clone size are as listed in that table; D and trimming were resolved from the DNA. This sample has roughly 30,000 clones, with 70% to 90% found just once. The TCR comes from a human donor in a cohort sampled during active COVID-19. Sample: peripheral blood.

In nucleotides, the CDR3 is TGCAGCGTGGCTAGCGGGGTTAACACCGGGGAGCTGTTTTTT. Its translation is CSVASGVNTGELFF. This chain joins TRBV29-1 and TRBJ2-2; TRBD2 matches 9 bases. The germline V gene has CDR1 SQVTM and CDR2 ANQGSEA. The CDR3 has 14 amino acids. Trimming removed 6 bases from V and 2 bases from J; junction bases left unmatched: 4.